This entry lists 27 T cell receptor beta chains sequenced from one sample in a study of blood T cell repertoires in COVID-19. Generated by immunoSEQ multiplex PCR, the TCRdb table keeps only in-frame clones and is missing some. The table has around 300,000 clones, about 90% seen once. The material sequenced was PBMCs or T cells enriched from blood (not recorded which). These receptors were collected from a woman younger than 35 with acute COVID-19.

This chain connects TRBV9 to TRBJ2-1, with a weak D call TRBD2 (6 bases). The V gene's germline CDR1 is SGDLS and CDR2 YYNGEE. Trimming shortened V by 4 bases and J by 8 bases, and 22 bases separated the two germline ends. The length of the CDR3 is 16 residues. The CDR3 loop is CASSTGPGTHGDEQFF. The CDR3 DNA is TGTGCCAGCAGCACCGGTCCCGGGACTCACGGGGATGAGCAGTTCTTC. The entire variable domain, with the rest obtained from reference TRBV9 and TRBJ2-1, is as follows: DSGVTQTPKHLITATGQRVTLRCSPRSGDLSVYWYQQSLDQGLQFLIQYYNGEERAKGNILERFSAQQFPDLHSELNLSSLELGDSALYFCASSTGPGTHGDEQFFGPGTRLTVL.

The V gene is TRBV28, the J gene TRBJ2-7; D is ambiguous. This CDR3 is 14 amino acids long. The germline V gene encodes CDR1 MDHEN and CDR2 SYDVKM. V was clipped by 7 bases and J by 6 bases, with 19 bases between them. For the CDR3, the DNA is TGTGCCAGCACCCCGTCGAGCTTGGTTGGCGAGCAGTACTTC. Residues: CASTPSSLVGEQYF.

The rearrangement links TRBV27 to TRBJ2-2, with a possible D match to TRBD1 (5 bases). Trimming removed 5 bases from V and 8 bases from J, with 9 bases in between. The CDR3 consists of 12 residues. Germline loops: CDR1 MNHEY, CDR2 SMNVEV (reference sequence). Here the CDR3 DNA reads TGTGCCAGCAGTCCCCAGGGTGGGGAGCTGTTTTTT. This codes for CASSPQGGELFF.

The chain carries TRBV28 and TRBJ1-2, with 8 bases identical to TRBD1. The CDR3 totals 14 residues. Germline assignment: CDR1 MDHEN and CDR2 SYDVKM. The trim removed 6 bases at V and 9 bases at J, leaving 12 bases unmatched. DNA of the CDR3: TGTGCCAGCAGAAGAACAGGGGGAAAGCTGAGCTACACCTTC. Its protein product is CASRRTGGKLSYTF.

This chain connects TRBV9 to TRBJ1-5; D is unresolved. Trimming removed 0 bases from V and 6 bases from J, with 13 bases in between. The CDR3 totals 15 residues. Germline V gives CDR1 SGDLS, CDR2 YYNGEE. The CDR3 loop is CASSVEGREGQPQHF. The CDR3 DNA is TGTGCCAGCAGCGTAGAGGGCCGGGAAGGTCAGCCCCAGCATTTT. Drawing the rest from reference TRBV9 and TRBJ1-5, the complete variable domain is DSGVTQTPKHLITATGQRVTLRCSPRSGDLSVYWYQQSLDQGLQFLIQYYNGEERAKGNILERFSAQQFPDLHSELNLSSLELGDSALYFCASSVEGREGQPQHFGDGTRLSIL.

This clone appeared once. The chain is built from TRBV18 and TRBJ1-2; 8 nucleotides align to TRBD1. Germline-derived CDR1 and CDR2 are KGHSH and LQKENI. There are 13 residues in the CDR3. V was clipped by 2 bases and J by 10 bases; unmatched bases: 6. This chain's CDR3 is CASSPRTGTYYTF. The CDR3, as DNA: TGTGCCAGCTCACCAAGGACAGGGACCTACTACACCTTC.

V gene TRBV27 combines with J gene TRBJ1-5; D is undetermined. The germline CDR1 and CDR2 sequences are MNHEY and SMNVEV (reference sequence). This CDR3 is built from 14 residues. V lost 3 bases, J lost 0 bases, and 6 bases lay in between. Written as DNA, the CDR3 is TGTGCCAGCAGTTTGCGCTATAGCAATCAGCCCCAGCATTTT. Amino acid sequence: CASSLRYSNQPQHF.

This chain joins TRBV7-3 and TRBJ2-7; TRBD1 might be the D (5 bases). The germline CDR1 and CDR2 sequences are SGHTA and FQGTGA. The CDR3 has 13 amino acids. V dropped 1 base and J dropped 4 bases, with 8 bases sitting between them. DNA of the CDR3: TGTGCCAGCAGCTTAATGACAGAGTACGAGCAGTACTTC. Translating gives CASSLMTEYEQYF.

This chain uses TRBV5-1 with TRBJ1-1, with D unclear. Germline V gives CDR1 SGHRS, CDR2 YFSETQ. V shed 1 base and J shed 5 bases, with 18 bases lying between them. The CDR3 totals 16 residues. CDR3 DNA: TGCGCCAGCAGCTTGAACGGGGATGGTATTACGACTGAAGCTTTCTTT. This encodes CASSLNGDGITTEAFF.

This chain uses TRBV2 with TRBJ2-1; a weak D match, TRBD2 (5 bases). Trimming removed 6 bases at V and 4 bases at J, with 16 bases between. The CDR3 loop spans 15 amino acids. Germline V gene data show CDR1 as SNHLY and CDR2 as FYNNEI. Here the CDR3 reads CASSANSGRYNEQFF. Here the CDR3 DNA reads TGTGCCAGCAGCGCCAACAGCGGCAGGTACAATGAGCAGTTCTTC.

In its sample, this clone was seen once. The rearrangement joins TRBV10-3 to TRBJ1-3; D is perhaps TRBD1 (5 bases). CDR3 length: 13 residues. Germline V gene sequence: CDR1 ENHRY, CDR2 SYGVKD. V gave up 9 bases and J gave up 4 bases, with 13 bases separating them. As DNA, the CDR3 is TGTGCCATTGAGGACGGGGGGGGAAACACCATATATTTT. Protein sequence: CAIEDGGGNTIYF.

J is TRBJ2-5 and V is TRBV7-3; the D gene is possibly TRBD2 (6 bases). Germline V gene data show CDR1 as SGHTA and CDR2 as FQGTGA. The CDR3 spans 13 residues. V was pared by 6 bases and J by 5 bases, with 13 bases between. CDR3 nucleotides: TGTGCCAGCAGTAGAGGGAGCGGGGAGACCCAGTACTTC. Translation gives CASSRGSGETQYF.

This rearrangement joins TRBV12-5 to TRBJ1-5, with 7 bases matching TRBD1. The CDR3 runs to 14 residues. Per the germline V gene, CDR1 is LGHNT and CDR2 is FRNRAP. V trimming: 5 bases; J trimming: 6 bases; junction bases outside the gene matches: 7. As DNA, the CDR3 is TGTGCTAGTGGTCCAGGGGGAAGGAGTCAGCCCCAGCATTTT. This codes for CASGPGGRSQPQHF.

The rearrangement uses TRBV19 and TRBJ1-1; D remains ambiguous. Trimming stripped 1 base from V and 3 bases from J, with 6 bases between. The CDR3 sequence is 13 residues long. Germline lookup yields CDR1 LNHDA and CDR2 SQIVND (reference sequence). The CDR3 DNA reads TGTGCCAGTAGTATAGTCTCTGACACTGAAGCTTTCTTT. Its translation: CASSIVSDTEAFF.

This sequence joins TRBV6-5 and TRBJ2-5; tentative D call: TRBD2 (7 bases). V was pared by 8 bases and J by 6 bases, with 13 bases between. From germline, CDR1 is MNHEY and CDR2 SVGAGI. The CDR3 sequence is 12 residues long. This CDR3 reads CASRKGGKTQYF. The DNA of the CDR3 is TGTGCCAGCCGTAAGGGGGGGAAGACCCAGTACTTC.

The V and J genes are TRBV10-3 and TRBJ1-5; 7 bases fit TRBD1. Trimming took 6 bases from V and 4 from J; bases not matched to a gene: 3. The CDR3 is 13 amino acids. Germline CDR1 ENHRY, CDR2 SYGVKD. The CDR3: CAISGTANQPQHF. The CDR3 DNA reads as TGTGCCATCAGCGGGACAGCTAATCAGCCCCAGCATTTT.

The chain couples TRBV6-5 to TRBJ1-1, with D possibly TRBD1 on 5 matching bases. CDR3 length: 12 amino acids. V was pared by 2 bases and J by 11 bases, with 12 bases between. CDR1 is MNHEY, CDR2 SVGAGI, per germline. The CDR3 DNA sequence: TGTGCCAGCAGTTACCCTACAGGCCGGGCTTTCTTT. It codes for CASSYPTGRAFF.

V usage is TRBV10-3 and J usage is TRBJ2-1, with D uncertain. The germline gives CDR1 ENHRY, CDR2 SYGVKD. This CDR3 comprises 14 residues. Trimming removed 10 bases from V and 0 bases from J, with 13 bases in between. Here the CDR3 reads CASCDLSSYNEQFF. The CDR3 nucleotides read TGTGCCAGCTGTGACTTGAGCTCCTACAATGAGCAGTTCTTC.

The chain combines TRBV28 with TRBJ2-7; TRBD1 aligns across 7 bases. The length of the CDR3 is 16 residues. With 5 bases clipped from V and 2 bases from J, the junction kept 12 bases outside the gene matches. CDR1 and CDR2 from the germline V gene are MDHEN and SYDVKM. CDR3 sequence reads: CASSPRQGVSPYEQYF. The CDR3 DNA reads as TGTGCCAGCAGTCCTCGACAGGGAGTGAGCCCCTACGAGCAGTACTTC.

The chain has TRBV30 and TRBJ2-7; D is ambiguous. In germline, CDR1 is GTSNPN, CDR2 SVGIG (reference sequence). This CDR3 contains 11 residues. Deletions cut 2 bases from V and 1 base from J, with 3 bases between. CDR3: CAWSRSYEQYF. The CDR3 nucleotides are TGTGCCTGGAGTCGGTCCTACGAGCAGTACTTC.

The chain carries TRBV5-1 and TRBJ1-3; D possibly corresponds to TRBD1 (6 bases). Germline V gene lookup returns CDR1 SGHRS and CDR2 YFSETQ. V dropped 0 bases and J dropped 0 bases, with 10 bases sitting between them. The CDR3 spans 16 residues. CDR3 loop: CASSLDGRGSGNTIYF. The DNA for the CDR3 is TGCGCCAGCAGCTTGGATGGCAGGGGCTCTGGAAACACCATATATTTT. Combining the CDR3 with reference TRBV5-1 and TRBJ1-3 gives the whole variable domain KAGVTQTPRYLIKTRGQQVTLSCSPISGHRSVSWYQQTPGQGLQFLFEYFSETQRNKGNFPGRFSGRQFSNSRSEMNVSTLELGDSALYLCASSLDGRGSGNTIYFGEGSWLTVV.

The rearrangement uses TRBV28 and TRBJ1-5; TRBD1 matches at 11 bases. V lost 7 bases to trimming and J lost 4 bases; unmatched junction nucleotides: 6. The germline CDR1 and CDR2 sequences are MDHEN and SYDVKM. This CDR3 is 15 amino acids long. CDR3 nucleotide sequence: TGTGCCAGCATTCGGACAGGGGGCTATAATCAGCCCCAGCATTTT. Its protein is CASIRTGGYNQPQHF.

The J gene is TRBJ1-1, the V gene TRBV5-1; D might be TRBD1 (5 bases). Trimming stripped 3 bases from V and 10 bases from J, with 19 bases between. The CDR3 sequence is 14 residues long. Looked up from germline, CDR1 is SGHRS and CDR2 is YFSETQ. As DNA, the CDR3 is TGCGCCAGCAGCTCGGACGCAGGCCCCGGGGGAGCTTTCTTT. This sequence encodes CASSSDAGPGGAFF.

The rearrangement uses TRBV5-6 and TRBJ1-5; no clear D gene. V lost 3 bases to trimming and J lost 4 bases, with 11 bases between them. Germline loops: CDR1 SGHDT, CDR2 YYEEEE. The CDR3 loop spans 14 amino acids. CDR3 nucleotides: TGTGCCAGCAGCTCCCGGGTTGGGAATCAGCCCCAGCATTTT. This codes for CASSSRVGNQPQHF.

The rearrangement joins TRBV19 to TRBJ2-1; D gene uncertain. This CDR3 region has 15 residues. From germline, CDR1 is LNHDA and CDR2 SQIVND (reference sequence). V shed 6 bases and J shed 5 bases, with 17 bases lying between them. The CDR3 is CASSPMSVIHNEQFF. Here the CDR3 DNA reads TGTGCCAGTAGCCCCATGAGCGTCATCCACAATGAGCAGTTCTTC.

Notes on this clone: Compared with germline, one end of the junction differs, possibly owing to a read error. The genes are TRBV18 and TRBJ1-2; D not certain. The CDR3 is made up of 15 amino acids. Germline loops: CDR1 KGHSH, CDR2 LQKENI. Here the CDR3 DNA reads TGTGCCAGCTCATCACCTCCTCGGGAAACCTATGGCTACACCTTC. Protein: CASSSPPRETYGYTF.

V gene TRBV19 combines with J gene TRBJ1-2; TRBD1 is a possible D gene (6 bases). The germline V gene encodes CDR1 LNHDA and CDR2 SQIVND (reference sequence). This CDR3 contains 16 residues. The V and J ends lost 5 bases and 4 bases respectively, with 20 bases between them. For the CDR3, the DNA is TGTGCCAGTAGTCAAATTCTATCGGACAGCGGCTATGGCTACACCTTC. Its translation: CASSQILSDSGYGYTF.